This TCR beta chain derives from a study of spatial heterogeneity in lung cancer. This clonotype showed up many times. Its cognate antigen is unknown. Indicated time point: sample taken at primary tumor resection. V lost 2 bases, J lost 6 bases, and 9 bases lay in between. Germline assignment: CDR1 MDHEN and CDR2 SYDVKM. This CDR3 spans 13 amino acids. Study-wide findings and caveats: Ubiquitous and regional nonsynonymous mutation counts were tracked by ubiquitous and regional expanded TCR counts, respectively. Higher tumor mutation counts went along with higher counts of expanded intratumoral alpha and beta TCRs.

TCRdb recomputed calls from the 5' RACE reads with MiXCR, one row per CDR3 protein. The sample has about 8,100 distinct CDR3 sequences; 5% to 6% are singletons. Specimen: lung tumor tissue, collected at surgery. The sequence was collected from a male donor with early-stage non-small cell lung cancer. V and J are TRBV28 and TRBJ2-3, with D maybe TRBD2 (5 bases). The CDR3 DNA sequence: TGTGCCAGCAGTTTACCTAGCTACGATACGCAGTATTTT. Its translation is CASSLPSYDTQYF.